Shown below are 23 T cell receptor beta chains from a single sample sequenced in a study of metastatic and nonmetastatic thyroid tumors. Thyroid surgery was preceded by no treatment in any patient. TCRdb re-called the PCR reads with MiXCR. The data contain roughly 13,000 clones, less than 30% of them singletons. Source material: tumor tissue. All receptors derive from a female donor with papillary thyroid cancer or a benign thyroid nodule (not recorded which). Some clones in this sample may be carry-over from other donors' samples.

This chain connects TRBV5-6 to TRBJ2-7, with D possibly matching TRBD2 (6 bases). This CDR3 comprises 15 residues. V gave up 1 base and J gave up 6 bases, with 17 bases separating them. CDR1 and CDR2 (germline): SGHDT, YYEEEE. CDR3 in DNA: TGTGCCAGCAGCTTGTCAGCGGGTGGTAAAGGCGAGCAGTACTTC. As protein: CASSLSAGGKGEQYF.

In its sample, this clone was seen many times. The V call is TRBV28, the J call TRBJ2-1; D is unclear. This CDR3 has 12 residues. Germline values: CDR1 MDHEN, CDR2 SYDVKM. Trimming took 4 bases from V and 7 from J, leaving 8 bases between them. The CDR3 sequence is CASSSLPNEQFF. In nucleotides, the CDR3 is TGTGCCAGCAGTTCTCTCCCTAATGAGCAGTTCTTC.

This clone is medium-sized within its sample. The chain joins TRBV6-1 to TRBJ1-4; D is undetermined. CDR3 length equals 11 residues. CDR1 and CDR2 (germline): MNHNS, SASEGT. Trimming removed 1 base from V and 10 bases from J, with 4 bases in between. The CDR3 protein is CASSEVVKLFF. The CDR3, as DNA: TGTGCCAGCAGTGAAGTGGTAAAACTGTTTTTT.

The chain carries TRBV7-2 and TRBJ2-7; TRBD2 is a possible D gene (5 bases). V dropped 2 bases and J dropped 3 bases, with 11 bases sitting between them. This CDR3 region has 14 residues. Germline V lookup: CDR1 SGHTA, CDR2 FQGNSA. CDR3 sequence: CASSLTLGNYEQYF. The CDR3 coding sequence is TGTGCCAGCAGCTTAACACTAGGCAACTACGAGCAGTACTTC.

In DNA, the CDR3 is TGCAGTGCTAAAGGACAGGGGGGTAATTCCTACGAGCAGTACTTC. It yields the protein CSAKGQGGNSYEQYF. This chain joins TRBV20-1 and TRBJ2-7; 10 bases match TRBD1. Trimming cost V 4 bases and J 1 base; bases outside gene matches: 7. Germline assignment: CDR1 DFQATT and CDR2 SNEGSKA (reference sequence). CDR3 length: 15 amino acids.

The table lists this clone with many counts. The chain uses TRBV30 and TRBJ2-1; 9 bases map to TRBD1. CDR3 length: 14 amino acids. The germline V gene has CDR1 GTSNPN and CDR2 SVGIG (reference sequence). Losses at the gene ends were 2 bases for V and 3 bases for J; bases not matched to a gene: 2. CDR3 loop: CAWSSDRGYNEQFF. The CDR3 DNA reads TGTGCCTGGAGTTCGGACAGGGGCTACAATGAGCAGTTCTTC.

By proportion, this clone is medium-sized. The chain carries TRBV7-2 and TRBJ1-3; D unclear. CDR1 is SGHTA, CDR2 FQGNSA, per germline. The CDR3 totals 14 residues. The V end lost 6 bases, the J end lost 1 base, and 10 bases lay between the germline ends. DNA for the CDR3: TGTGCCAGCAGTCAGGACCATTCTGGAAACACCATATATTTT. Amino acid sequence: CASSQDHSGNTIYF.

This clone showed up just once. The J gene is TRBJ2-1, the V gene TRBV20-1; D is undetermined. V shed 4 bases and J shed 4 bases, with 5 bases lying between them. The CDR3 has 11 residues. Germline V CDR1 and CDR2: DFQATT, SNEGSKA (reference sequence). The CDR3 nucleotides are TGCAGTGCTACCAAGTACAATGAGCAGTTCTTC. This translates into CSATKYNEQFF.

This clone was found many times. Here the CDR3 reads CASSQAREVTYGYTF. Written as DNA, the CDR3 is TGCGCCAGCAGCCAAGCCCGAGAGGTGACCTATGGCTACACCTTC. The rearrangement uses TRBV4-1 and TRBJ1-2, with D unclear. This CDR3 has 15 residues. CDR1 MGHRA and CDR2 YSYEKL come from the germline V gene. Trimming left V 1 base short and J 4 bases short, with 13 bases between.

Within the sample, this clone is medium-sized. The V call is TRBV7-9, the J call TRBJ1-1; no definite D call. The V gene lost 0 bases and the J gene lost 1 base, with 6 bases spanning the gap. This CDR3 contains 14 residues. Germline V lookup: CDR1 SEHNR, CDR2 FQNEAQ (reference sequence). CDR3 loop: CASSLAPPNTEAFF. CDR3 nucleotides: TGTGCCAGCAGCTTAGCCCCACCGAACACTGAAGCTTTCTTT.

At least ten counts were recorded for this clone. The chain has TRBV5-4 and TRBJ2-2, with a weak D call TRBD2 (6 bases). Germline assignment: CDR1 SGHNT and CDR2 YYREEE (reference sequence). The CDR3 runs to 16 residues. V dropped 2 bases and J dropped 0 bases, with 11 bases sitting between them. The CDR3 region is CASSLGGNTNTGELFF. Here the CDR3 DNA reads TGTGCCAGCAGCTTAGGAGGGAACACGAACACCGGGGAGCTGTTTTTT.

This clone was counted at least ten times. In DNA, the CDR3 is TGTGCCAGCAGCGAGGGTTGGGTCAGCAGCTCCTACAATGAGCAGTTCTTC. Amino acids: CASSEGWVSSSYNEQFF. J is TRBJ2-1 and V is TRBV5-6; tentatively, D is TRBD2 (5 bases). V lost 4 bases, J lost 0 bases, and 17 bases lay in between. Germline V gene sequence: CDR1 SGHDT, CDR2 YYEEEE. The CDR3 is made up of 17 amino acids.

This clone appeared a single time. A read error may produce the germline difference seen at one junction end. This rearrangement joins TRBV9 to TRBJ2-7; 9 bases are a match to TRBD1. Germline CDR1 and CDR2: SGDLS and YYNGEE. The CDR3 covers 17 residues. In nucleotides, the CDR3 is TGCGCCAGCAGCGTAGGCGGGACAGGGTGCGCGGGATCCGAGCAGTACTTC. Amino acids: CASSVGGTGCAGSEQYF.

This clone was detected once. The genes are TRBV11-2 and TRBJ2-1, with D maybe TRBD2 (5 bases). Germline loops: CDR1 SGHAT, CDR2 FQNNGV. The CDR3 length is 16 residues. Trimming took off 0 bases at V and 0 bases at J, with 9 bases between the two ends. The CDR3 loop reads CASSLDGLASYNEQFF. The DNA of the CDR3 is TGTGCCAGCAGCTTAGATGGACTGGCCTCCTACAATGAGCAGTTCTTC.

J is TRBJ1-2 and V is TRBV5-1; no definite D call. Trimming took off 4 bases at V and 2 bases at J, with 12 bases between the two ends. Germline V gives CDR1 SGHRS, CDR2 YFSETQ. This CDR3 has 14 amino acids. CDR3 region: CASSRTDANYGYTF. For the CDR3, the DNA is TGCGCCAGCAGCCGGACGGACGCCAACTATGGCTACACCTTC.

This clone is medium-sized (0.01 to 0.1%) within its sample. This chain joins TRBV6-1 and TRBJ1-1; D ambiguous. Germline CDR1 MNHNS, CDR2 SASEGT. The CDR3 contains 15 residues. Trimming shortened V by 5 bases and J by 0 bases, and 13 bases separated the two germline ends. The DNA of the CDR3 is TGTGCCAGCAGTTTCATGCGGGGTATGAACACTGAAGCTTTCTTT. Protein: CASSFMRGMNTEAFF.

The chain recombines TRBV11-3 with TRBJ2-5, with 9 bases identical to TRBD2. J was trimmed by 4 bases and V by 2 bases; bases with no gene match: 11. Germline V gene lookup returns CDR1 SGHNT and CDR2 YENEEA. CDR3 length equals 17 residues. CDR3 DNA: TGTGCCAGCAGCTTATTCTCTAGCGGGATGAGTCCAGAGACCCAGTACTTC. Protein: CASSLFSSGMSPETQYF.

This clone has a count of ten or more. A much bigger clone sits one base away, suggesting this may be a read error. This same CDR3 is encoded by further DNA sequences in the sample. The chain has TRBV27 and TRBJ1-1, with a weak D call TRBD1 (5 bases). Germline V gene lookup returns CDR1 MNHEY and CDR2 SMNVEV (reference sequence). This CDR3 has 13 amino acids. Here the CDR3 reads CASGPREITEAFF. Here the CDR3 DNA reads TGCGCCAGCGGCCCCAGGGAGATTACTGAAGCTTTCTTT.

V is TRBV20-1 and J is TRBJ2-3, with 8 bases identical to TRBD1. From germline, CDR1 is DFQATT and CDR2 SNEGSKA (reference sequence). V lost 3 bases to trimming and J lost 11 bases; unmatched junction nucleotides: 7. CDR3 length: 12 residues. CDR3: CSARTGAHEQYF. The CDR3 DNA reads as TGCAGTGCTAGGACAGGGGCCCACGAGCAGTATTTT.

There are a few counts of this clone. This rearrangement joins TRBV20-1 to TRBJ2-1, with D perhaps TRBD2 (5 bases). V was pared by 6 bases and J by 9 bases, with 21 bases between. The CDR3 sequence is 14 residues long. Germline CDR1 reads DFQATT; CDR2 reads SNEGSKA (reference sequence). This CDR3 is CSATVSQDLGEQFF. The CDR3 region has the DNA TGCAGTGCCACCGTATCCCAGGACTTGGGTGAGCAGTTCTTC.

This clone turned up a few times. V is TRBV2 and J is TRBJ2-1, with 8 bases matching TRBD2. J lost 4 bases, V lost 8 bases, and 4 bases had no gene match. The CDR3 consists of 13 residues. CDR1 SNHLY and CDR2 FYNNEI come from the germline V gene. CDR3 amino acids: CASGSGAYNEQFF. The CDR3 DNA sequence: TGTGCCAGCGGTAGCGGGGCTTACAATGAGCAGTTCTTC.

This clone was counted many times. The chain uses TRBV27 and TRBJ2-5; maybe TRBD2 (7 bases). This CDR3 spans 13 amino acids. Trimming pared 0 bases from V and 14 bases from J, leaving 16 bases between. Germline CDR1 is MNHEY and CDR2 is SMNVEV (reference sequence). The CDR3 here is CASSLSMGGGAYF. The CDR3 nucleotides read TGTGCCAGCAGTTTATCGATGGGCGGGGGCGCTTACTTC.

As DNA, the CDR3 is TGTGCCAGCAGCTCCGCGGGGGGTTATGGCTACACCTTC. Protein: CASSSAGGYGYTF. The chain is built from TRBV11-2 and TRBJ1-2; D might be TRBD1 (5 bases). The V end lost 4 bases, the J end lost 5 bases, and 11 bases lay between the germline ends. In germline, CDR1 is SGHAT, CDR2 FQNNGV. The CDR3 is 13 residues long.